This TCR beta chain was observed in a study of blood T cell repertoires in COVID-19. Germline lookup yields CDR1 SGHAT and CDR2 FQNNGV. This CDR3 has 14 amino acids. Trimming cost V 7 bases and J 6 bases; bases outside gene matches: 8. The repertoire was sequenced with immunoSEQ multiplex PCR; TCRdb's copy has only in-frame clones and lacks some. The table includes roughly 200,000 clones, about 85% detected once. Material for sequencing was peripheral blood. This chain connects TRBV11-2 to TRBJ2-7, with 11 bases that match TRBD2. This receptor was identified in a woman aged 80 or older with acute or convalescent COVID-19. The CDR3, as DNA: TGTGCCAGCACCATTAGCGGGGGGGTCGCCGAGCAGTACTTC. This translates into CASTISGGVAEQYF.